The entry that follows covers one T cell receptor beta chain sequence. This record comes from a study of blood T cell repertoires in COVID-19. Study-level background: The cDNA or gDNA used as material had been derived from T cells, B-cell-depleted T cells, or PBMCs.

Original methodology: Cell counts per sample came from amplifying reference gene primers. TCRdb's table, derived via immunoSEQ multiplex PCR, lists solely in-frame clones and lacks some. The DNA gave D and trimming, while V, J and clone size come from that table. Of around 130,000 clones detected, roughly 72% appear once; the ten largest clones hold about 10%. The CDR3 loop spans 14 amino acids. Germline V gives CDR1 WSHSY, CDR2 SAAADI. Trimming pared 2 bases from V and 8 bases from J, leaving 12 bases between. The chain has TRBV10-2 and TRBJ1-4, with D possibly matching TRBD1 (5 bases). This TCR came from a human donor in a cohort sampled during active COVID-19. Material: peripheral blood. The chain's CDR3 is CASSEGGKREKLFF. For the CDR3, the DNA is TGCGCCAGCAGTGAGGGGGGGAAGAGAGAAAAACTGTTTTTT.